What follows are 7 T cell receptor beta chains derived from one specimen sequenced in a study of blood T cell repertoires in COVID-19. Some clones are missing from TCRdb's copy, which holds only in-frame ones; the method was immunoSEQ multiplex PCR. The sample holds some 57,000 clones, around 87% seen once. Specimen: peripheral blood. Receptors originate from a man between 65 and 85 years old with acute or convalescent COVID-19.

This clone was seen just once. V gene TRBV18 combines with J gene TRBJ1-6; the match to TRBD1 covers 10 bases. This CDR3 spans 20 amino acids. V shed 4 bases and J 5 bases; nucleotides not matched to a gene: 17. Looked up from germline, CDR1 is KGHSH and CDR2 is LQKENI. In DNA, the CDR3 is TGTGCCAGCTCACTCCAAATGACTGGGACAGGGGTTTTCGATAATTCACCCCTCCACTTT. As protein: CASSLQMTGTGVFDNSPLHF.

This sequence joins TRBV7-9 and TRBJ2-1; the D gene is possibly TRBD1 (6 bases). Germline lookup yields CDR1 SEHNR and CDR2 FQNEAQ (reference sequence). Between the trimmed V and J ends, which lost 5 bases and 1 base, there was a span of 9 bases. The CDR3 contains 14 residues. CDR3 region: CASSIQGSYNEQFF. The DNA for the CDR3 is TGTGCCAGCAGCATACAGGGATCCTACAATGAGCAGTTCTTC.

The rearrangement links TRBV7-2 to TRBJ2-7; perhaps TRBD2 as D (5 bases). The germline CDR1 and CDR2 sequences are SGHTA and FQGNSA. The V end was cut by 10 bases, the J end by 6 bases, with 22 bases between. The CDR3 consists of 14 residues. The CDR3 protein is CATTPGPIRGEQYF. The CDR3 DNA follows: TGTGCCACCACCCCAGGCCCTATCCGGGGCGAGCAGTACTTC.

The V and J genes are TRBV3-1 (or the pseudogene TRBV3-2) and TRBJ2-5; TRBD1 matches 8 bases. CDR3 length equals 15 residues. V lost 1 base and J lost 4; bases outside the gene matches: 5. Germline V gene lookup returns CDR1 LGHDT and CDR2 YNNKEL (reference sequence). CDR3 in DNA: TGTGCCAGCAGCCAAGGTCAGGGGGCTGGAGAGACCCAGTACTTC. This codes for CASSQGQGAGETQYF.

The chain uses TRBV5-4 and TRBJ2-3, with 8 bases identical to TRBD2. The germline V gene encodes CDR1 SGHNT and CDR2 YYREEE (reference sequence). This CDR3 region has 15 residues. The ends lost 0 bases at V and 2 bases at J; junction bases unmatched: 2. CDR3 coding DNA: TGTGCCAGCAGCTTGGTAGCGGGAATCACAGATACGCAGTATTTT. Translating it yields CASSLVAGITDTQYF.

Here the CDR3 reads CASSEREGQGGRGEQYF. The CDR3 DNA is TGTGCCAGCAGTGAAAGGGAGGGACAGGGGGGAAGAGGTGAGCAGTACTTC. The rearrangement joins TRBV6-1 to TRBJ2-7, with 11 nucleotides matching TRBD1. The V gene end was trimmed by 2 bases and the J gene end by 7 bases; junction bases not matched to a gene: 13. The CDR3 is 17 amino acids. The germline V gene has CDR1 MNHNS and CDR2 SASEGT.

V and J are TRBV28 and TRBJ1-3, with TRBD1 identical over 7 bases. The junction had 15 bases not matched to a gene; V was cut back by 6 bases and J by 4 bases. Germline V gene sequence: CDR1 MDHEN, CDR2 SYDVKM. The CDR3 totals 17 residues. CDR3 loop: CASRAAGRGMGGNTIYF. Written as DNA, the CDR3 is TGTGCCAGCAGGGCCGCGGGCAGGGGGATGGGAGGAAACACCATATATTTT.